These T cell receptor beta chains were read from a single sample in a study of beta chain features in type 1 diabetes. TCRdb's table, derived via immunoSEQ multiplex PCR, lists solely in-frame clones and lacks some. The table records under 900,000 clones, about a sixth of them present only once. The sequenced material came from naive CD4+ T cells from blood. The source of these receptors is a woman aged 18-30 years in good health. The CDR3 runs from the conserved cysteine through the conserved F or W. D genes are given only for firm matches. Size is omitted from some rows. Given values are once, few, many or a class for expanded clones.

d_call	clone_size	v_call	j_call	cdr3_aa	cdr3_nt
.	few	TRBV5-1	TRBJ2-5	CASSRGEETQYF	TGCGCCAGCAGCCGTGGAGAAGAGACCCAGTACTTC
TRBD1	.	TRBV15	TRBJ2-7	CATSRGAGGKQQYF	TGTGCCACCAGCAGAGGGGCAGGGGGTAAACAACAGTACTTC
TRBD1	.	TRBV28	TRBJ2-1	CASSSIAGGFYNEQFF	TGTGCCAGCAGTTCAATTGCAGGGGGCTTCTACAATGAGCAGTTCTTC
TRBD1	.	TRBV5-1	TRBJ1-1	CASSSGTEVEAFF	TGCGCCAGCAGCTCCGGGACAGAGGTTGAAGCTTTCTTT
.	.	TRBV10-3	TRBJ1-2	CAISELKGGGYTF	TGTGCCATCAGTGAGTTGAAGGGTGGGGGCTACACCTTC
.	few	TRBV2	TRBJ1-1	CASSRDSMNTEAFF	TGTGCCAGCAGTAGAGATTCGATGAACACTGAAGCTTTCTTT
.	.	TRBV4-2	TRBJ1-4	CASSQDQRGDEKLFF	TGTGCCAGCAGCCAAGATCAAAGAGGGGATGAAAAACTGTTTTTT
TRBD1	few	TRBV19	TRBJ2-2	CASSGRGRNTGELFF	TGTGCCAGTAGTGGCAGGGGGCGGAACACCGGGGAGCTGTTTTTT
TRBD2	few	TRBV19	TRBJ2-2	CASSPRTSGTGELFF	TGTGCCAGTAGTCCCCGGACTAGCGGCACCGGGGAGCTGTTTTTT
.	few	TRBV21-1	TRBJ2-1	CASSGWTSGPSYNEQFF	TGTGCCAGCAGCGGGTGGACTAGCGGGCCCTCCTACAATGAGCAGTTCTTC
TRBD1	few	TRBV5-1	TRBJ2-4	CASSLADRGIGIQYF	TGCGCCAGCAGCTTGGCCGACAGGGGAATAGGCATTCAGTACTTC
.	.	TRBV11-1	TRBJ2-2	CASSLYFADTGELFF	TGTGCCAGCAGCCTATACTTCGCGGACACCGGGGAGCTGTTTTTT
TRBD1	few	TRBV10-3	TRBJ2-7	CAISEFSQGARSYEQYF	TGTGCCATCAGTGAGTTTAGTCAGGGGGCTCGCTCCTACGAGCAGTACTTC
.	few	TRBV27	TRBJ2-7	CASATGVLSYEQYF	TGTGCCAGCGCAACGGGGGTACTCTCCTACGAGCAGTACTTC
TRBD2	.	TRBV27	TRBJ2-1	CASSLLASGRGVYEQFF	TGTGCCAGCAGTTTATTGGCTAGCGGGAGGGGTGTTTATGAGCAGTTCTTC
.	.	TRBV29-1	TRBJ2-3	CSVTTSSVPDTQYF	TGCAGCGTCACGACTAGTTCGGTCCCAGATACGCAGTATTTT
.	few	TRBV7-9	TRBJ1-1	CASSLSSGNTEAFF	TGTGCCAGCAGCTTATCTTCGGGTAATACTGAAGCTTTCTTT
.	.	TRBV7-9	TRBJ2-2	CASSSPRITGELFF	TGTGCCAGCAGCTCGCCCCGGATCACCGGGGAGCTGTTTTTT
.	.	TRBV4-1	TRBJ1-5	CASSRGTHQPQHF	TGCGCCAGCAGCCGGGGGACACATCAGCCCCAGCATTTT
TRBD1	.	TRBV7-8	TRBJ2-5	CASSLWTGGETQYF	TGTGCCAGCAGCTTGTGGACAGGGGGGGAGACCCAGTACTTC
.	.	TRBV10-3	TRBJ2-7	CAISESFGSYEQYF	TGTGCCATCAGTGAGTCGTTCGGGAGCTACGAGCAGTACTTC
.	.	TRBV16	TRBJ1-2	CASSRTAANYGYTF	TGTGCCAGCAGCCGGACGGCTGCAAACTATGGCTACACCTTC
TRBD1	few	TRBV28	TRBJ2-5	CASSPPGQGTGETQYF	TGTGCCAGCAGTCCCCCAGGACAGGGAACGGGAGAGACCCAGTACTTC
TRBD2	few	TRBV4-2	TRBJ2-3	CASSQEVSGKADTQYF	TGTGCCAGCAGCCAAGAGGTTAGCGGGAAGGCAGATACGCAGTATTTT
TRBD1	.	TRBV9	TRBJ2-5	CASSGDRGFQETQYF	TGTGCCAGCAGTGGAGACAGGGGGTTCCAAGAGACCCAGTACTTC
TRBD2	.	TRBV5-1	TRBJ2-5	CASERSGTSGETQYF	TGCGCCAGCGAACGATCCGGGACTAGCGGGGAGACCCAGTACTTC
TRBD2	.	TRBV18	TRBJ2-3	CASSPPASGADTQYF	TGTGCCAGCTCACCACCGGCTAGCGGGGCAGATACGCAGTATTTT
TRBD2	.	TRBV7-3	TRBJ2-1	CASSLGTTISYNEQFF	TGTGCCAGCAGCTTAGGGACTACAATCTCCTACAATGAGCAGTTCTTC